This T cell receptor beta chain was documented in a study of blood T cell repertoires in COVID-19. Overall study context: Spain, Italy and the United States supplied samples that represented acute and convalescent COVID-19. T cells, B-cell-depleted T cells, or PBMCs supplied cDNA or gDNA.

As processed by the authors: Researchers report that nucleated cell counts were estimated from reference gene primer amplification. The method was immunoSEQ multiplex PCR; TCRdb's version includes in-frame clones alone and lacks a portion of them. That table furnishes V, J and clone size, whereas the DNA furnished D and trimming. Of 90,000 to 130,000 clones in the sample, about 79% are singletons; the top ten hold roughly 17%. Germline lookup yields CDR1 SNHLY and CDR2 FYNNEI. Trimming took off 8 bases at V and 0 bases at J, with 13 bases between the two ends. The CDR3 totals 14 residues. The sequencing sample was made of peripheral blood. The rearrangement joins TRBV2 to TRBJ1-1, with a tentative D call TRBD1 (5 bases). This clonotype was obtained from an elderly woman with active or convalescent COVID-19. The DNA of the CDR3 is TGTGCCAGCTCGTTACAGGACATGAACACTGAAGCTTTCTTT. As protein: CASSLQDMNTEAFF.